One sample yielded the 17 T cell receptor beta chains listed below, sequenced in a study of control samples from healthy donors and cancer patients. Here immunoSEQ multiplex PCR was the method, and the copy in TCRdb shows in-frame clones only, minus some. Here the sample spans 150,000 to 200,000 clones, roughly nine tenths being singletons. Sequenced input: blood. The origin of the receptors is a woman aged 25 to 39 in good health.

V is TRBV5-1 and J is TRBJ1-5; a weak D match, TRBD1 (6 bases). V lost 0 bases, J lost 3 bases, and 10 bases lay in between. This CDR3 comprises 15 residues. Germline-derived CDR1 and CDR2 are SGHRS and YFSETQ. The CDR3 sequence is CASSLGGGANQPQHF. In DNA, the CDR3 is TGCGCCAGCAGCTTGGGAGGGGGGGCCAATCAGCCCCAGCATTTT.

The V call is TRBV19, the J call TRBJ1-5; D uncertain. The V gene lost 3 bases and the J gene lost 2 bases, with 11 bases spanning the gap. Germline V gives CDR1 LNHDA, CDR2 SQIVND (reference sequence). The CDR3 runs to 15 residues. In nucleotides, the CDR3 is TGTGCCAGTAGTATCCCAGGTCTGGGCAATCAGCCCCAGCATTTT. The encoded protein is CASSIPGLGNQPQHF.

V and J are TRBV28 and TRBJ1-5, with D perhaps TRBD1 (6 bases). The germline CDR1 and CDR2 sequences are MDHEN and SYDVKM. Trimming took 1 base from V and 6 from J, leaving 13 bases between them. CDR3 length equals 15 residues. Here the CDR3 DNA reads TGTGCCAGCAGTTTATTTTCGGGGGCGTCTCAGCCCCAGCATTTT. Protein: CASSLFSGASQPQHF. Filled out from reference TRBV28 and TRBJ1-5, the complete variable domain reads DVKVTQSSRYLVKRTGEKVFLECVQDMDHENMFWYRQDPGLGLRLIYFSYDVKMKEKGDIPEGYSVSREKKERFSLILESASTNQTSMYLCASSLFSGASQPQHFGDGTRLSIL.

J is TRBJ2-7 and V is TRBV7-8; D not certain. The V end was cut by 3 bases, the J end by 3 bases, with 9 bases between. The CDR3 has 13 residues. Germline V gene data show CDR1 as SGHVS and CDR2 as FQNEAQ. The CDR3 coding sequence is TGTGCCAGCAGCTTGTCCCCGTACTACGAGCAGTACTTC. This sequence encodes CASSLSPYYEQYF.

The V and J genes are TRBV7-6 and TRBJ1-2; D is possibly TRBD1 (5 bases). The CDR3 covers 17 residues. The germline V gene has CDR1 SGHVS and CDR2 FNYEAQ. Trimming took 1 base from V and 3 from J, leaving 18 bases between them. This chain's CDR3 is CASSLGPSGGGDYGYTF. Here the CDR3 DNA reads TGTGCCAGCAGCTTAGGACCCTCAGGTGGGGGGGACTATGGCTACACCTTC.

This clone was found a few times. The chain's CDR3 is CATSEGTGEQYF. The DNA for the CDR3 is TGTGCCACCAGTGAAGGGACGGGTGAGCAGTACTTC. V and J are TRBV24-1 and TRBJ2-7; the D gene could be TRBD1 or TRBD2 (5 bases each). CDR1 is KGHDR, CDR2 SFDVKD, per germline. The CDR3 runs 12 residues. V was shortened by 4 bases and J by 7 bases, with 10 bases between the two germline ends.

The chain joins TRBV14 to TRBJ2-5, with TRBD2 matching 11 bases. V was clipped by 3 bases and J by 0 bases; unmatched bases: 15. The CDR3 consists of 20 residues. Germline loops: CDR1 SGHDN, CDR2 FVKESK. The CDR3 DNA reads TGTGCCAGCAGCCACCGCAAGATGGGGACTAGCGGAGCGTACCAAGAGACCCAGTACTTC. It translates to CASSHRKMGTSGAYQETQYF.

Here the CDR3 DNA reads TGCAGTGCAAGTGATAGCGGGAGAGGGGATACGCAGTATTTT. Residues: CSASDSGRGDTQYF. The chain employs TRBV20-1 and TRBJ2-3; the match to TRBD2 covers 9 bases. Germline trimming cut 6 bases from V and 6 bases from J; bases unmatched to any gene: 10. CDR3 size: 14 residues. Germline V CDR1 and CDR2: DFQATT, SNEGSKA (reference sequence).

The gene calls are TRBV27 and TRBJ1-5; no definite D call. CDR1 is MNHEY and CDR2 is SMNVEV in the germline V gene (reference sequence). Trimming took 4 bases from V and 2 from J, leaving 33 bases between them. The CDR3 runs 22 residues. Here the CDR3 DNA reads TGTGCCAGCAGTTCGCGACCGTCCCCCCCGGGGATTTTAGTTAGGGGCAATCAGCCCCAGCATTTT. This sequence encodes CASSSRPSPPGILVRGNQPQHF.

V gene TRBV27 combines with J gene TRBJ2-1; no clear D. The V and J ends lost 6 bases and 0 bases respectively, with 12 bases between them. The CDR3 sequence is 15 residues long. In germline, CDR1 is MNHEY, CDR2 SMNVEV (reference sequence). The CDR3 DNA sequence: TGTGCCAGCAGAACCACAGTTAGCTCCTACAATGAGCAGTTCTTC. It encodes CASRTTVSSYNEQFF.

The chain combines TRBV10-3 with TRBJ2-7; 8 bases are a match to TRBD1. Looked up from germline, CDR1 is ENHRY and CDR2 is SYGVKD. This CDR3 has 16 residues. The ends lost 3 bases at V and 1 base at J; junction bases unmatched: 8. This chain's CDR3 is CAISDLTGAGSYEQYF. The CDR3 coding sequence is TGTGCCATCAGTGACCTGACAGGGGCAGGGTCCTACGAGCAGTACTTC.

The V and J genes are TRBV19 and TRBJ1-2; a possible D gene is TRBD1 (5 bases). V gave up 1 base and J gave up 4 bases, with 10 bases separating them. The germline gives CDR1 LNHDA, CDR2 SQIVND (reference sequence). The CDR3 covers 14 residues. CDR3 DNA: TGTGCCAGTAGTATAGCTAGGGGCGGCTATGGCTACACCTTC. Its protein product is CASSIARGGYGYTF. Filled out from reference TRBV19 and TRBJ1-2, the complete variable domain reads DGGITQSPKYLFRKEGQNVTLSCEQNLNHDAMYWYRQDPGQGLRLIYYSQIVNDFQKGDIAEGYSVSREKKESFPLTVTSAQKNPTAFYLCASSIARGGYGYTFGSGTRLTVV.

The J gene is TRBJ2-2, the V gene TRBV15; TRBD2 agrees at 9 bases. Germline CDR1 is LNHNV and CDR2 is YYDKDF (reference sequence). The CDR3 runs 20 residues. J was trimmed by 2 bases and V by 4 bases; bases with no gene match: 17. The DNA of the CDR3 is TGTGCCACCAGCAAACCTTCCGGGACTAGCCGACCTATTAACACCGGGGAGCTGTTTTTT. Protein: CATSKPSGTSRPINTGELFF.

The CDR3 here is CASSQEGVVAYRTDTQYF. In DNA form, the CDR3 reads TGTGCCAGCAGCCAAGAGGGGGTAGTAGCGTACCGCACAGATACGCAGTATTTT. The V call is TRBV3-1 (or the pseudogene TRBV3-2), the J call TRBJ2-3; D is possibly TRBD1 or TRBD2 (5 bases each). CDR3 size: 18 residues. The V end was cut by 0 bases, the J end by 1 base, with 17 bases between. The V gene's germline CDR1 is LGHDT and CDR2 YNNKEL (reference sequence).

The CDR3: CASSKTGSEQYF. The CDR3, as DNA: TGTGCCAGCAGTAAGACAGGGTCCGAGCAGTACTTC. The chain carries TRBV12-3 or TRBV12-4 and TRBJ2-7, with 7 bases aligning to TRBD1. The V and J ends lost 5 bases and 6 bases, in that order; junction bases with no gene match: 4. This CDR3 has 12 amino acids.

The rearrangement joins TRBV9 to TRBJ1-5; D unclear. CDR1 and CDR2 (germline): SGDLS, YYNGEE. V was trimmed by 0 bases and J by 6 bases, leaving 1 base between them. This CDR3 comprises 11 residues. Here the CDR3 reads CASSVVQPQHF. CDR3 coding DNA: TGTGCCAGCAGCGTAGTTCAGCCCCAGCATTTT.

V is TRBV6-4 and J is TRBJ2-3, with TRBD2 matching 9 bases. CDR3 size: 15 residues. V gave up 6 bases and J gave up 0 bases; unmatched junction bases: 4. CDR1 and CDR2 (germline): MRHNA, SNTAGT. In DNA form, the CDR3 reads TGTGCCAGCAGCTCAACTAGCGGGAGCACAGATACGCAGTATTTT. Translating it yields CASSSTSGSTDTQYF.